This passage covers 26 T cell receptor beta chains from one sample sequenced in a study of blood T cell repertoires in COVID-19. Data came from immunoSEQ multiplex PCR; TCRdb stores just in-frame clones and leaves some out. The repertoire has over 600,000 clones, 75% to 90% of them found once; the top ten carry about 0.26%. Sequencing input: peripheral blood. The receptors were gathered from a woman younger than 35 with acute or convalescent COVID-19.

The V and J genes are TRBV5-5 and TRBJ1-2; D is ambiguous. CDR1 SGHKS and CDR2 YYEKEE come from the germline V gene (reference sequence). The CDR3 runs 11 residues. V was shortened by 0 bases and J by 11 bases, with 8 bases between the two germline ends. The CDR3 here is CASSLGGGYTF. The CDR3 bases are TGTGCCAGCAGCTTGGGAGGAGGGTACACCTTC. Complete variable domain (other parts from reference TRBV5-5 and TRBJ1-2): DAGVTQSPTHLIKTRGQQVTLRCSPISGHKSVSWYQQVLGQGPQFIFQYYEKEERGRGNFPDRFSARQFPNYSSELNVNALLLGDSALYLCASSLGGGYTFGSGTRLTVV.

This clone appeared a few times. The chain is built from TRBV6-2 or TRBV6-3 and TRBJ1-2, with D unresolved. From germline, CDR1 is MNHEY and CDR2 SVGEGT. V dropped 2 bases and J dropped 4 bases, with 11 bases sitting between them. This CDR3 is built from 14 residues. The chain's CDR3 is CASSYGGSIYGYTF. CDR3 nucleotides: TGTGCCAGCAGTTACGGCGGCTCGATCTATGGCTACACCTTC.

In its sample, this clone was seen a few times. The V gene is TRBV5-1, the J gene TRBJ1-1, with a possible D match to TRBD1 (6 bases). The germline CDR1 and CDR2 sequences are SGHRS and YFSETQ. The CDR3 is 13 residues long. V lost 3 bases and J lost 2, with 8 bases in between. CDR3 sequence reads: CASSSTGNTEAFF. CDR3 sequence (DNA): TGCGCCAGCAGCTCGACAGGTAACACTGAAGCTTTCTTT.

This sequence joins TRBV5-1 and TRBJ1-1; 7 bases are a match to TRBD1. The CDR3 has 15 amino acids. The V gene's germline CDR1 is SGHRS and CDR2 YFSETQ. V lost 6 bases, J lost 2 bases, and 10 bases stayed unmatched. CDR3 region: CASKRDSSVNTEAFF. In nucleotides, the CDR3 is TGCGCCAGCAAGAGGGACAGTTCGGTTAACACTGAAGCTTTCTTT.

CDR3 bases: TGTGCCAGCAGCCAGGGCCAGACAGCTAGCAATCAGCCCCAGCATTTT. Translation: CASSQGQTASNQPQHF. This sequence joins TRBV6-2 or TRBV6-3 and TRBJ1-5; TRBD1 might be the D (5 bases). This CDR3 has 16 amino acids. V shed 6 bases and J shed 0 bases, with 15 bases lying between them. Germline CDR1 is MNHEY and CDR2 is SVGEGT.

This clone turned up a few times. This chain joins TRBV24-1 and TRBJ1-2, with a weak D call TRBD1 (5 bases). V lost 2 bases, J lost 8 bases, and 8 bases lay in between. Per germline, CDR1 KGHDR and CDR2 SFDVKD. The CDR3 loop spans 12 amino acids. For the CDR3, the DNA is TGTGCCACCAGTGATTCAGGGTGGGGCTACACCTTC. Residues: CATSDSGWGYTF.

This chain uses TRBV7-6 with TRBJ2-7; TRBD2 matches 8 bases. From germline, CDR1 is SGHVS and CDR2 FNYEAQ. The CDR3 is 15 residues long. J was trimmed by 4 bases and V by 0 bases; bases with no gene match: 5. CDR3 amino acids: CASSLAPSGGYEQYF. CDR3 nucleotides: TGTGCCAGCAGCTTAGCCCCCTCGGGGGGGTACGAGCAGTACTTC.

J is TRBJ1-6 and V is TRBV14; 8 nucleotides agree with TRBD1. CDR1 is SGHDN and CDR2 is FVKESK in the germline V gene. This CDR3 is built from 21 residues. Trimming cost V 6 bases and J 1 base; bases outside gene matches: 20. CDR3 bases: TGTGCCAGCAGAGTCGGCGGGACAGGACAAAACCGAGGATCCTATAATTCACCCCTCCACTTT. Residues: CASRVGGTGQNRGSYNSPLHF.

The rearrangement links TRBV7-6 to TRBJ1-2, with a weak D call TRBD1 (6 bases). V was clipped by 2 bases and J by 4 bases, with 14 bases between them. From germline, CDR1 is SGHVS and CDR2 FNYEAQ. The CDR3 has 15 amino acids. As DNA, the CDR3 is TGTGCCAGCAGCTTATCTCGGGGGGCGGGCTATGGCTACACCTTC. Translation: CASSLSRGAGYGYTF.

This chain links TRBV6-4 with TRBJ1-6, with D tentatively TRBD1 (5 bases). Germline lookup yields CDR1 MRHNA and CDR2 SNTAGT. Trimming stripped 0 bases from V and 10 bases from J, with 10 bases between. The CDR3 length is 14 residues. The CDR3 sequence is CASSDSAGGSPLHF. CDR3 sequence (DNA): TGTGCCAGCAGTGACTCTGCCGGGGGATCACCCCTCCACTTT.

The chain combines TRBV3-1 (or the pseudogene TRBV3-2) with TRBJ1-1, with unresolved D. The V end lost 2 bases, the J end lost 5 bases, and 12 bases lay between the germline ends. CDR3 size: 14 residues. The germline CDR1 and CDR2 sequences are LGHDT and YNNKEL (reference sequence). The CDR3 here is CASSQKASRTEAFF. The CDR3 region has the DNA TGTGCCAGCAGCCAAAAGGCCTCGAGGACTGAAGCTTTCTTT.

The chain couples TRBV19 to TRBJ1-1, with D maybe TRBD1 (6 bases). The V end lost 7 bases, the J end lost 1 base, and 19 bases lay between the germline ends. Looked up from germline, CDR1 is LNHDA and CDR2 is SQIVND (reference sequence). The CDR3 spans 16 residues. This CDR3 reads CASMDRIYIGNTEAFF. The CDR3 coding sequence is TGTGCCAGTATGGACAGAATATACATCGGGAACACTGAAGCTTTCTTT.

This clone appeared a few times. The same CDR3 arises from other DNA sequences in this sample as well. The J gene is TRBJ1-2, the V gene TRBV18; the D gene is possibly TRBD1 (5 bases). The germline V and J ends were trimmed by 6 bases and 3 bases, with 11 bases remaining between them. The CDR3 is made up of 13 amino acids. Looked up from germline, CDR1 is KGHSH and CDR2 is LQKENI. In DNA, the CDR3 is TGTGCCAGCTCTCCAGACAGAGACTATGGCTACACCTTC. It translates to CASSPDRDYGYTF.

The V and J genes are TRBV19 and TRBJ1-1, with D maybe TRBD1 (5 bases). Germline CDR1 and CDR2: LNHDA and SQIVND (reference sequence). Trimming pared 6 bases from V and 1 base from J, leaving 12 bases between. The CDR3 totals 14 residues. The CDR3 DNA reads as TGTGCCAGTAGACCAACCGGGGGGAACACTGAAGCTTTCTTT. This encodes CASRPTGGNTEAFF.

In the case of this clone: An end of the junction differs from the germline gene, which may be a read error. This sequence joins TRBV19 and TRBJ2-7; 7 nucleotides line up with TRBD1. There are 14 residues in the CDR3. Germline CDR1 is LNHDA and CDR2 is SQIVND (reference sequence). CDR3: CASRIGGNLGEQYF. The CDR3 nucleotides are TGTGCCAGTAGAATAGGGGGCAACTTAGGCGAGCAGTACTTC.

Here the CDR3 reads CASTSRRGEVQPQHF. In DNA, the CDR3 is TGTGCCAGCACCTCGAGACGGGGAGAGGTTCAGCCCCAGCATTTT. The genes are TRBV2 and TRBJ1-5; D gene uncertain. Germline V gives CDR1 SNHLY, CDR2 FYNNEI. V lost 7 bases to trimming and J lost 6 bases, with 19 bases between them. The CDR3 is 15 amino acids.

The chain has TRBV2 and TRBJ1-2; no firm D call. The CDR3 spans 14 residues. The germline CDR1 and CDR2 sequences are SNHLY and FYNNEI. The V end lost 1 base, the J end lost 4 bases, and 10 bases lay between the germline ends. The CDR3 loop is CASSEGGGVYGYTF. The CDR3 nucleotides are TGTGCCAGCAGTGAAGGGGGAGGTGTCTATGGCTACACCTTC.

The chain's CDR3 is CASSSDRVKYEQYF. The CDR3, as DNA: TGTGCCAGCAGCTCGGACAGGGTGAAGTACGAGCAGTACTTC. V is TRBV6-6 and J is TRBJ2-7; 8 bases align to TRBD1. The V gene's germline CDR1 is MNHNY and CDR2 SVGAGI (reference sequence). This CDR3 comprises 14 residues. Unmatched junction bases numbered 8, after V lost 6 bases and J lost 4 bases.

This chain links TRBV27 with TRBJ1-6, with D perhaps TRBD1 (5 bases). The CDR3 is made up of 18 amino acids. The germline V gene has CDR1 MNHEY and CDR2 SMNVEV (reference sequence). V was clipped by 4 bases and J by 1 base, with 17 bases between them. CDR3 DNA sequence: TGTGCCAGCAGTTCGGGGTGGGGGGATCTGTCCTATAATTCACCCCTCCACTTT. Amino acid sequence: CASSSGWGDLSYNSPLHF.

The chain carries TRBV7-6 and TRBJ2-2; 10 bases line up with TRBD2. CDR1 is SGHVS, CDR2 FNYEAQ, per germline. The CDR3 is 20 amino acids. The trim removed 5 bases at V and 0 bases at J, leaving 15 bases unmatched. CDR3 amino acids: CASSPLRVAGGKTNTGELFF. CDR3 in DNA: TGTGCCAGCAGCCCTCTTCGGGTAGCGGGGGGCAAAACGAACACCGGGGAGCTGTTTTTT.

The sample holds a few counts of this clone. The gene calls are TRBV10-2 and TRBJ1-2, with 8 bases fitting TRBD1. The CDR3 is made up of 11 amino acids. Trimming at V came to 6 bases and at J to 8 bases, leaving 2 bases not matched to a gene. The germline V gene encodes CDR1 WSHSY and CDR2 SAAADI. For the CDR3, the DNA is TGCGCCAGCAGACAGGGGGTCGGCTACACCTTC. Translating it yields CASRQGVGYTF.

This chain links TRBV9 with TRBJ2-7, with D maybe TRBD1 (6 bases). V was trimmed by 3 bases and J by 7 bases, leaving 20 bases between them. Germline CDR1 reads SGDLS; CDR2 reads YYNGEE. The CDR3 length is 15 residues. This CDR3 is CASSASDDRRWEQYF. CDR3 sequence (DNA): TGTGCCAGCAGCGCCTCCGATGACAGGCGGTGGGAGCAGTACTTC.

The chain combines TRBV12-3 or TRBV12-4 with TRBJ2-4, with D possibly being TRBD2 (6 bases). The CDR3 is 12 amino acids. V lost 5 bases, J lost 11 bases, and 13 bases lay in between. CDR3 sequence: CASSRRESLQYF. CDR3 DNA sequence: TGTGCCAGCAGTCGACGGGAGTCCCTTCAGTACTTC.

The V and J genes are TRBV27 and TRBJ2-1; 13 nucleotides match TRBD2. CDR1 MNHEY and CDR2 SMNVEV come from the germline V gene (reference sequence). This CDR3 has 17 residues. J gave up 7 bases and V 7 bases, and 13 bases lay outside the gene matches. Here the CDR3 DNA reads TGTGCCAGCACACAAACTAGCGGGGGGGCTGTATTGAATGAGCAGTTCTTC. Encoded protein: CASTQTSGGAVLNEQFF.

V and J are TRBV3-1 (or the pseudogene TRBV3-2) and TRBJ1-1; tentatively, D is TRBD1 (6 bases). The CDR3 sequence is 16 residues long. The germline V and J ends were trimmed by 4 bases and 1 base, with 16 bases remaining between them. CDR1 is LGHDT, CDR2 YNNKEL, per germline (reference sequence). The CDR3 sequence: CASSRQGPLRNTEAFF. DNA for the CDR3: TGTGCCAGCAGCCGGCAGGGGCCCCTGCGGAACACTGAAGCTTTCTTT.

The chain joins TRBV7-8 to TRBJ2-2, with a tentative D call TRBD2 (6 bases). Germline values: CDR1 SGHVS, CDR2 FQNEAQ. The ends were cut back, 4 bases at V and 8 bases at J, with 20 bases in the middle. The CDR3 loop spans 16 amino acids. CDR3 sequence reads: CASSSGRTRGSGELFF. CDR3 sequence (DNA): TGTGCCAGCAGCTCTGGGAGGACCCGTGGCTCGGGGGAGCTGTTTTTT.